Sequencing of this T cell receptor (beta chain) was carried out in a study of identical twins. Study observations and caveats: Fewer insertions were carried by abundant cord blood beta clonotypes, but none was seen in memory repertoires.

The ends lost 5 bases at V and 12 bases at J; junction bases unmatched: 13. The CDR3 sequence is 15 residues long. Germline lookup yields CDR1 LGHDT and CDR2 YNNKEL (reference sequence). This clonotype was counted at least ten times. Antigen specificity is unknown. TCRdb itself ran the 5' RACE reads through MiXCR, one entry per CDR3 protein. This sample has 690,000 or so distinct CDR3 sequences, with more than 6.5% found just once. The same data also contributed to another study, on yellow fever vaccine responses in identical twins. This second study notes: Twins reportedly mounted vaccine T cell responses that seemed partly convergent, partly personalized.

Sequencing used PBMCs. The chain recombines TRBV3-1 with TRBJ2-1, with 10 bases that match TRBD1. This clonotype was sampled from a woman aged 18-30 years in good health. CDR3 residues: CASSTGTGAYSWQFF. In nucleotides, the CDR3 is TGTGCCAGCAGCACCGGGACAGGGGCTTATTCTTGGCAGTTCTTC.